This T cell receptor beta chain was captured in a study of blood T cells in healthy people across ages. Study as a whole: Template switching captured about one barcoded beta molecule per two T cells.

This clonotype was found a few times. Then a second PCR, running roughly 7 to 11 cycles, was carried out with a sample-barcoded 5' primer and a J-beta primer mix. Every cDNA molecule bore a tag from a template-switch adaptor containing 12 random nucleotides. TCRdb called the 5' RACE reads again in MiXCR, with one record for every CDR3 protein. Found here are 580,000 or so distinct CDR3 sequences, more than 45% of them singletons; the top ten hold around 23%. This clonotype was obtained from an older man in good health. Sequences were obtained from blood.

The CDR3 loop is CASSSPTPNTGELFF. The CDR3, as DNA: TGTGCCAGCAGTTCGCCGACACCGAACACCGGGGAGCTGTTTTTT. The chain joins TRBV6-2 or TRBV6-3 to TRBJ2-2, with no clear D. The germline V gene has CDR1 MNHEY and CDR2 SVGEGT. With 4 bases removed from V and 0 bases from J, the gap between germline ends came to 9 bases. This CDR3 comprises 15 residues.